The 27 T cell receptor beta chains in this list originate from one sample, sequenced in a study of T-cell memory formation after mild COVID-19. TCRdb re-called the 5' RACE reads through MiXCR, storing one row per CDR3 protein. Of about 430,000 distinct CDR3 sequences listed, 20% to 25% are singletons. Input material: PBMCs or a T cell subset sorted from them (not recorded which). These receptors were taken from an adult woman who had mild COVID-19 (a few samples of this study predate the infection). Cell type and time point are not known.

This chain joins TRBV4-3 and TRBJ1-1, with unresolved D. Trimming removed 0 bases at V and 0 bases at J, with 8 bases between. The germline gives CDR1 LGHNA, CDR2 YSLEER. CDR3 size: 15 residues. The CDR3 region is CASSQELGLNTEAFF. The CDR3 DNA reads TGCGCCAGCAGCCAAGAATTGGGTTTGAACACTGAAGCTTTCTTT.

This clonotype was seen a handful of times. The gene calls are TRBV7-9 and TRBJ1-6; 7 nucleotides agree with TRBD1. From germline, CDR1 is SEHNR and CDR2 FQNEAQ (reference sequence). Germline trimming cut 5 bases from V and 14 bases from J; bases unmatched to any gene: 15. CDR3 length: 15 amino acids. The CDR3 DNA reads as TGTGCCAGCAGCCCTAGCGGGGACAGAGGCCCTTCCCTCCACTTT. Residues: CASSPSGDRGPSLHF.

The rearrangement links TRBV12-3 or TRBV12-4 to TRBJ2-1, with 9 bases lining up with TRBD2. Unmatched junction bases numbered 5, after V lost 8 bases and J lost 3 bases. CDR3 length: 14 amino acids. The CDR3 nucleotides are TGTGCCAGCGGGAATAGCGGGGGCTACAATGAGCAGTTCTTC. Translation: CASGNSGGYNEQFF.

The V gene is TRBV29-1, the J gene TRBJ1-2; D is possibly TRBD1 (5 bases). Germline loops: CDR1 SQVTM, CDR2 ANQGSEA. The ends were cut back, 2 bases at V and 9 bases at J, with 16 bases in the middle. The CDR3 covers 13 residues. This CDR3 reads CSVEKGWGRSYTF. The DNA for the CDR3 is TGCAGCGTTGAAAAGGGCTGGGGCAGAAGCTACACCTTC.

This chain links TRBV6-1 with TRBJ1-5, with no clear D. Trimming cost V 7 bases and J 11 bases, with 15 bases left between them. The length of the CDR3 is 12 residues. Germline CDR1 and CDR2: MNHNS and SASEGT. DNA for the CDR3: TGTGCCAGCACCCCGGAGGGCCGGGCCCAGCATTTT. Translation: CASTPEGRAQHF.

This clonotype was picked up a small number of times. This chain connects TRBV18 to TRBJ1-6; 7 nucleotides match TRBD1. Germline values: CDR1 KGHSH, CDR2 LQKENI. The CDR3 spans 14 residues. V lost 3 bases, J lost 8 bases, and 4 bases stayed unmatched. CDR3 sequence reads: CASSPDREHSPLHF. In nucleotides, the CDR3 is TGTGCCAGCTCACCCGACAGGGAGCATTCACCCCTCCACTTT.

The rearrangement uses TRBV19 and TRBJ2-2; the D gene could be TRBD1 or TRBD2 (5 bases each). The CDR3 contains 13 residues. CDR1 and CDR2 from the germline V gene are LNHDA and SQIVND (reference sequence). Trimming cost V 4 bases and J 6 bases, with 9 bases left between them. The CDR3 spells CASSTGSPGELFF. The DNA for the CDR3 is TGTGCCAGTAGTACAGGGAGCCCCGGGGAGCTGTTTTTT.

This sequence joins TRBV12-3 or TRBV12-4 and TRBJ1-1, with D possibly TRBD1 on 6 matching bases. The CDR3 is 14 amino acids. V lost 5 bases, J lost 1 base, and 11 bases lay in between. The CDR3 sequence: CASSRRTENTEAFF. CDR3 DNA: TGTGCCAGCAGTCGACGGACAGAGAACACTGAAGCTTTCTTT.

DNA of the CDR3: TGCAGCGTTGGGCGGCAGCTTAATGAAAAACTGTTTTTT. Translating gives CSVGRQLNEKLFF. The rearrangement links TRBV29-1 to TRBJ1-4; D gene ambiguous. The CDR3 contains 13 residues. The germline CDR1 and CDR2 sequences are SQVTM and ANQGSEA. The V gene lost 4 bases and the J gene lost 4 bases, with 10 bases spanning the gap.

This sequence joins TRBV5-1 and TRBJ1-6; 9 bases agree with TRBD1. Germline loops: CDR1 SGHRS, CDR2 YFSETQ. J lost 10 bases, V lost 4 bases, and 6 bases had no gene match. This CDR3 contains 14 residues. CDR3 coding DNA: TGCGCCAGCAGCGTGGGACAGGGTAGATCACCCCTCCACTTT. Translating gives CASSVGQGRSPLHF.

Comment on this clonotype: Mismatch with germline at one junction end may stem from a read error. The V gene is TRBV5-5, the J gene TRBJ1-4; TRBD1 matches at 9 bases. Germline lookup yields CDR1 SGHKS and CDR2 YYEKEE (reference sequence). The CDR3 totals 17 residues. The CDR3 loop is CASSFGQGRAGNEKLFF. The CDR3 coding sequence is TGTGCAAGCAGCTTTGGACAGGGGAGGGCTGGGAATGAAAAACTGTTTTTT.

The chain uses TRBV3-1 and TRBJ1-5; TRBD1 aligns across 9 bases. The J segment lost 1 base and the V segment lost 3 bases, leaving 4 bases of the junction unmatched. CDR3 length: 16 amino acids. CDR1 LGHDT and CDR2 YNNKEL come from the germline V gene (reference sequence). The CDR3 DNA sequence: TGTGCCAGCAGCCAGGCGGGACAGGGAAGCAATCAGCCCCAGCATTTT. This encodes CASSQAGQGSNQPQHF.

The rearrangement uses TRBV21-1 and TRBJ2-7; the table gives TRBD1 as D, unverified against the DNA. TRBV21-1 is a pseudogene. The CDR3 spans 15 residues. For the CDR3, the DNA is TGTGCCAGCAGCAAAGCAGACAGTAAGACCTACGAGCAGTACTTC. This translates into CASSKADSKTYEQYF.

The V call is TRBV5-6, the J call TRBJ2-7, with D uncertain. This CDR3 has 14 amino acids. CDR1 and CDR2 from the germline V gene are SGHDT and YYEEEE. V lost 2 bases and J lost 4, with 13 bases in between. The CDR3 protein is CASSFGQDLYEQYF. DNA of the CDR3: TGTGCCAGCAGCTTTGGGCAGGACCTTTACGAGCAGTACTTC.

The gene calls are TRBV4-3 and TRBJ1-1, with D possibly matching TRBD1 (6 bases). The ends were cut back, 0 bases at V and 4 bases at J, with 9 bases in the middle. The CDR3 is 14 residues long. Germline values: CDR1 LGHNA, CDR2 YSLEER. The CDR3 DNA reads TGCGCCAGCAGCCAAGATACAGGGTCCACTGAAGCTTTCTTT. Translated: CASSQDTGSTEAFF.

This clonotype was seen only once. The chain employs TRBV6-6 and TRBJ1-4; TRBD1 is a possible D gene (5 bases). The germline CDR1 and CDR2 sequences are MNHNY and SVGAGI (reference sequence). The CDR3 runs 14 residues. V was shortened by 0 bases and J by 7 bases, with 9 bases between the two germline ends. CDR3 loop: CASSYSGGGEKLFF. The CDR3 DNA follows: TGTGCCAGCAGTTACTCGGGGGGGGGTGAAAAACTGTTTTTT.

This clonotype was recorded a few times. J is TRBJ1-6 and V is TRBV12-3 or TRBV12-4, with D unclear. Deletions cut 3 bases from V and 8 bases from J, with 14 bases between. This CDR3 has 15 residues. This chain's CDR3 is CASSFLRRFYSPLHF. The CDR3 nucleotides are TGTGCCAGCAGTTTCCTAAGACGCTTTTATTCACCCCTCCACTTT.

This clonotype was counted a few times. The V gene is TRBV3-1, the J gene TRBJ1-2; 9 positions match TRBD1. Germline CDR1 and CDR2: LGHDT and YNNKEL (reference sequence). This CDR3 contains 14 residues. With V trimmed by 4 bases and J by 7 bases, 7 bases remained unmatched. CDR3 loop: CASSPGTGQAGYTF. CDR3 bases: TGTGCCAGCAGCCCCGGGACAGGGCAGGCTGGCTACACCTTC.

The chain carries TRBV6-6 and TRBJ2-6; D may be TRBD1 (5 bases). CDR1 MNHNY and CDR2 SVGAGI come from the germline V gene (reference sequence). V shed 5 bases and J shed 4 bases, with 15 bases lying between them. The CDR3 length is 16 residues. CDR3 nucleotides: TGTGCCAGCAGTGAAGCCAGGGCTTCCGGGGCCAACGTCCTGACTTTC. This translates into CASSEARASGANVLTF.

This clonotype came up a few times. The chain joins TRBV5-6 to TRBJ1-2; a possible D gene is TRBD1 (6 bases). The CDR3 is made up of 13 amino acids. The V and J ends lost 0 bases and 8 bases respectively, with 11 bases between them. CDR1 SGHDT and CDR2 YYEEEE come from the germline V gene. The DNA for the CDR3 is TGTGCCAGCAGCTTGGCGGGGGCGGGAGGCTACACCTTC. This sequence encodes CASSLAGAGGYTF.

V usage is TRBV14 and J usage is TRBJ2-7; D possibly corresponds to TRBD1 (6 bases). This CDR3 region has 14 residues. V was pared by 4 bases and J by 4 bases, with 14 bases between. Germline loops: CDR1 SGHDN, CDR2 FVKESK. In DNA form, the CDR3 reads TGTGCCAGCAGCCGCAATATACAGGGATACGAGCAGTACTTC. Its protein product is CASSRNIQGYEQYF. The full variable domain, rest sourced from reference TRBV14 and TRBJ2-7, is EAGVTQFPSHSVIEKGQTVTLRCDPISGHDNLYWYRRVMGKEIKFLLHFVKESKQDESGMPNNRFLAERTGGTYSTLKVQPAELEDSGVYFCASSRNIQGYEQYFGPGTRLTVT.

Here the CDR3 reads CASSQAGIGGVLGAFF. For the CDR3, the DNA is TGTGCCAGCAGCCAAGCTGGAATAGGGGGCGTTTTGGGAGCTTTCTTT. This chain uses TRBV3-1 with TRBJ1-1; 7 bases match TRBD1. CDR3 size: 16 residues. Germline CDR1 is LGHDT and CDR2 is YNNKEL (reference sequence). Trimming removed 1 base from V and 10 bases from J; junction bases left unmatched: 15.

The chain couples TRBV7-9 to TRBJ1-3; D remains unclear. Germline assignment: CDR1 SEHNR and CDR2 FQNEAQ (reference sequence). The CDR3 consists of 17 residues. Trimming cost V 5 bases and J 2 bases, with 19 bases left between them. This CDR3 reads CASSPRIGRKTGNTIYF. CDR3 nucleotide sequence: TGTGCCAGCAGCCCCCGGATAGGGCGAAAGACTGGAAACACCATATATTTT. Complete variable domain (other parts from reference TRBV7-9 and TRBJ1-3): DTGVSQNPRHKITKRGQNVTFRCDPISEHNRLYWYRQTLGQGPEFLTYFQNEAQLEKSRLLSDRFSAERPKGSFSTLEIQRTEQGDSAMYLCASSPRIGRKTGNTIYFGEGSWLTVV.

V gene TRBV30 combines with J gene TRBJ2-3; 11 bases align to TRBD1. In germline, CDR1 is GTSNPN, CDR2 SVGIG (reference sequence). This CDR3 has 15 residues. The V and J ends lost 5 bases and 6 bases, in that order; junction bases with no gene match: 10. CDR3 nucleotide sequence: TGTGCCTGGGCTTCCGGGACAGGGGGTTCGGATACGCAGTATTTT. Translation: CAWASGTGGSDTQYF.

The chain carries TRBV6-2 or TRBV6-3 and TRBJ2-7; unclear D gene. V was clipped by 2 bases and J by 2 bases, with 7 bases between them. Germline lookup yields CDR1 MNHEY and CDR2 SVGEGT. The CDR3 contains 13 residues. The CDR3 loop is CASSYLSAYEQYF. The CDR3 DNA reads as TGTGCCAGCAGTTACCTCAGCGCCTACGAGCAGTACTTC.

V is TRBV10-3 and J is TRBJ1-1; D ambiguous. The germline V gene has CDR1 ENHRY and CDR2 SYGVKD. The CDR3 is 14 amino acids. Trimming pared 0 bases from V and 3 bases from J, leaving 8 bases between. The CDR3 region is CAISESAGYTEAFF. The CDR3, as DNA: TGTGCCATCAGTGAGTCCGCTGGGTACACTGAAGCTTTCTTT.

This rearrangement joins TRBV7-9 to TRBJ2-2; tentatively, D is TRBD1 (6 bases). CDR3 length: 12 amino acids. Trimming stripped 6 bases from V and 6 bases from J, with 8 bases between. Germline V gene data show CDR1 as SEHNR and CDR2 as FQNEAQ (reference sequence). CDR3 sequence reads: CASRSGAGELFF. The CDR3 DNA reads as TGTGCCAGCAGGTCAGGGGCCGGGGAGCTGTTTTTT.